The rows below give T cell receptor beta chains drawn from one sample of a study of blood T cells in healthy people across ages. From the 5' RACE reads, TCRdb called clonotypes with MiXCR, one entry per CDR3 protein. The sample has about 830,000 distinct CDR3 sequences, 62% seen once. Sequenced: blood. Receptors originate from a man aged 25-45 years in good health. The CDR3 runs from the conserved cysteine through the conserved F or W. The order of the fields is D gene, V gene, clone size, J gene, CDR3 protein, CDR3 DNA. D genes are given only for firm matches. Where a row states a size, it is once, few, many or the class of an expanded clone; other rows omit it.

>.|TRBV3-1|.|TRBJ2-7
CASSGTPNGYSYEQYF
TGTGCCAGCAGCGGCACCCCCAACGGGTACTCCTACGAGCAGTACTTC
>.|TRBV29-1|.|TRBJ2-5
CSERTAQETQYF
TGCAGCGAACGGACAGCCCAAGAGACCCAGTACTTC
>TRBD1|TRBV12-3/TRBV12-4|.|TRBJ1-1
CASSFDRGRGTEAFF
TGTGCCAGCAGTTTTGACAGGGGAAGGGGCACTGAAGCTTTCTTT
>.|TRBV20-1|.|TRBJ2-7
CSATGTSSSYEQYF
TGCAGTGCTACTGGGACGTCCAGCTCCTACGAGCAGTACTTC
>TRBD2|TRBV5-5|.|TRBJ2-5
CASSLGQASGEQYF
TGTGCCAGCAGCTTGGGACAGGCTAGCGGGGAGCAGTACTTC
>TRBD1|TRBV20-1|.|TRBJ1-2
CSASASGTGGYGYTF
TGCAGTGCTAGTGCTTCCGGGACAGGGGGGTATGGCTACACCTTC
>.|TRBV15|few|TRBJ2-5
CATSRASPGRTQYF
TGTGCCACCAGTAGGGCCTCGCCAGGGCGGACCCAGTACTTC
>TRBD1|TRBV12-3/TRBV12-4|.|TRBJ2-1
CASSFTGQGLYNEQFF
TGTGCCAGCAGTTTTACGGGACAGGGACTGTACAATGAGCAGTTCTTC
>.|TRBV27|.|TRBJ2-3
CASSLSSREITDTQYF
TGTGCCAGCAGTTTATCGAGTCGGGAAATCACAGATACGCAGTATTTT
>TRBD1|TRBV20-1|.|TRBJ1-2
CSARSGQAISVIYGYTF
TGCAGTGCTAGATCCGGACAGGCGATCTCCGTCATCTATGGCTACACCTTC
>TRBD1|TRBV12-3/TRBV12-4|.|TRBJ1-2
CASSLVQGAEGYTF
TGTGCCAGCAGTTTAGTCCAGGGGGCGGAAGGCTACACCTTC
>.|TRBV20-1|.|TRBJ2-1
CGARNPQQRTLQFF
TGCGGTGCTAGAAACCCGCAACAGAGGACTTTGCAGTTCTTC
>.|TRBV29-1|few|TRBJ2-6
CSVKISGANVLTF
TGCAGCGTTAAGATATCTGGGGCCAACGTCCTGACTTTC
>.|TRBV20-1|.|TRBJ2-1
CSASAGRSFNEQFF
TGCAGTGCTAGCGCGGGGCGATCATTCAATGAGCAGTTCTTC
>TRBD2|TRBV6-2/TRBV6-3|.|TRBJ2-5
CTSSYSKFSERGVPETQYF
TGTACCAGCAGTTACTCGAAGTTCTCGGAGCGGGGGGTGCCTGAGACCCAGTACTTC
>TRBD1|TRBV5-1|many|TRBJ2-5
CASSYRGETQYF
TGCGCCAGCAGCTACAGGGGAGAGACCCAGTACTTC
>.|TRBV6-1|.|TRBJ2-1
CASSKFDYEQFF
TGTGCCAGCAGCAAGTTTGACTATGAGCAGTTCTTC
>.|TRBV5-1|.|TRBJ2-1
CASSRVASGVNEQFF
TGCGCCAGCAGCCGGGTAGCTTCTGGGGTGAATGAGCAGTTCTTC
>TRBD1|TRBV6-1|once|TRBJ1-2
CASTKFLTGGGENGYTF
TGTGCCAGCACCAAATTCTTGACAGGGGGCGGGGAGAATGGCTACACCTTC
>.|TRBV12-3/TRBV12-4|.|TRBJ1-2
CASGQNHYGYTF
TGTGCCAGCGGGCAGAACCACTATGGCTACACCTTC
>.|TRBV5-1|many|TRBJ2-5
CASNRDNQETQYF
TGCGCCAGCAACCGGGACAACCAAGAGACCCAGTACTTC
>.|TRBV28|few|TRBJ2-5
CASRPPAGGLETQYF
TGTGCCAGCAGGCCACCTGCTGGGGGATTGGAGACCCAGTACTTC
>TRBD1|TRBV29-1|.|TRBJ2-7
CSVSIPGQKPYEQYF
TGCAGCGTTTCAATACCGGGACAGAAGCCCTACGAGCAGTACTTC
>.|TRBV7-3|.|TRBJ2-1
CASSLDGSFYNEQFF
TGTGCCAGCAGCTTGGACGGAAGTTTTTACAATGAGCAGTTCTTC